This T cell receptor (beta chain) was documented in a study of cytomegalovirus exposure and HLA in healthy donors. It was with 60 Vbeta and 13 Jbeta primers that the PCR ran. TCRdb keeps only in-frame clones here, not all; method: immunoSEQ multiplex PCR. Of around 90,000 clones listed, around 84% are singletons. This clone is termed medium-sized. Its antigen is not identified. Study conclusions and caveats: CMV serostatus stood as the only immune exposure information on hand.

The receptor was isolated from a man aged 35 to 55 in good health and CMV-seropositive. Sequenced sample: PBMCs.

CDR3 region: CASSVPQGAREQYF. The CDR3 bases are TGTGCCAGCAGCGTACCACAGGGGGCGCGGGAGCAGTACTTC. The gene calls are TRBV11-3 and TRBJ2-7; 9 bases match TRBD1. Germline V CDR1 and CDR2: SGHNT, YENEEA. With 5 bases clipped from V and 7 bases from J, the junction kept 9 bases outside the gene matches. The CDR3 loop spans 14 amino acids.